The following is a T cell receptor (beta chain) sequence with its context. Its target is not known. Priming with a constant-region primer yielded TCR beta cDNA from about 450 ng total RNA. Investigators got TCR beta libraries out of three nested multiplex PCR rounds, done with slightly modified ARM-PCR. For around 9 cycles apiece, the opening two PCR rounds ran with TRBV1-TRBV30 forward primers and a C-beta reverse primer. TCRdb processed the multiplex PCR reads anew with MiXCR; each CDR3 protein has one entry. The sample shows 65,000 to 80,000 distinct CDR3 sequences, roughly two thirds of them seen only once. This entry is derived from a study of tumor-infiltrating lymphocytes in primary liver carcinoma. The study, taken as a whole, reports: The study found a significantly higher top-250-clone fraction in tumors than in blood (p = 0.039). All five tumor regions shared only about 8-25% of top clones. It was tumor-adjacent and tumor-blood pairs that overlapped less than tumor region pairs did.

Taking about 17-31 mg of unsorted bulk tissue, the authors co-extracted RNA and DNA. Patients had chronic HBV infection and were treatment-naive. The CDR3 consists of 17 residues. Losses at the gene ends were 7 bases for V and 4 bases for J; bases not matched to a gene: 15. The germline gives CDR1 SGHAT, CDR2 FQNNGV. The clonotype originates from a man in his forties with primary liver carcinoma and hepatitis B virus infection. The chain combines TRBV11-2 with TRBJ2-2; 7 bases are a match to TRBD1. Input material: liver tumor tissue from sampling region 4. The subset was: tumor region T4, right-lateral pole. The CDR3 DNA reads TGTGCCAGCAACTTTGATCGGGACAGTGTGGGCACCGGGGAGCTGTTTTTT. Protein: CASNFDRDSVGTGELFF.